This entry lists 7 T cell receptor beta chains sequenced from one sample in a study of cytomegalovirus exposure and HLA in healthy donors. Vbeta (60) and Jbeta (13) primers were used in the PCR. Clones were sequenced by immunoSEQ multiplex PCR, and TCRdb holds only the in-frame ones, with some missing. The table lists around 210,000 clones, 78% of them singletons. Specimen: PBMCs. The receptors originated from a boy younger than 18 in good health and CMV-seronegative.

This chain connects TRBV5-1 to TRBJ1-1; a possible D gene is TRBD1 (6 bases). The CDR3 covers 13 residues. V shed 4 bases and J shed 1 base, with 8 bases lying between them. Germline CDR1 reads SGHRS; CDR2 reads YFSETQ. This CDR3 reads CASSVTGNTEAFF. CDR3 nucleotides: TGCGCCAGCAGCGTGACAGGGAACACTGAAGCTTTCTTT.

This clone has more than one count but fewer than ten. The gene calls are TRBV2 and TRBJ2-3; D uncertain. The CDR3 is 11 residues long. From germline, CDR1 is SNHLY and CDR2 FYNNEI. V was shortened by 7 bases and J by 1 base, with 3 bases between the two germline ends. The CDR3 sequence: CASTGTDTQYF. For the CDR3, the DNA is TGTGCCAGCACCGGCACAGATACGCAGTATTTT. The full variable domain, rest sourced from reference TRBV2 and TRBJ2-3, is EPEVTQTPSHQVTQMGQEVILRCVPISNHLYFYWYRQILGQKVEFLVSFYNNEISEKSEIFDDQFSVERPDGSNFTLKIRSTKLEDSAMYFCASTGTDTQYFGPGTRLTVL.

As for this clone: Other DNA sequences in the sample encode the same CDR3. The chain is built from TRBV20-1 and TRBJ2-7; 7 bases line up with TRBD2. The germline CDR1 and CDR2 sequences are DFQATT and SNEGSKA (reference sequence). The CDR3 has 11 amino acids. Germline trimming cut 3 bases from V and 5 bases from J; bases unmatched to any gene: 1. The DNA of the CDR3 is TGCAGTGCTAGGGCGGGAGACGAGCAGTACTTC. Translated, it gives CSARAGDEQYF.

The rearrangement links TRBV5-4 to TRBJ2-3; 13 bases agree with TRBD2. The V segment lost 4 bases and the J segment 6 bases; nucleotides outside the gene matches: 2. The germline CDR1 and CDR2 sequences are SGHNT and YYREEE (reference sequence). The CDR3 totals 14 residues. The CDR3 DNA reads as TGTGCCAGCAGCATACTAGCGGGAGGGGATACGCAGTATTTT. Protein sequence: CASSILAGGDTQYF.

This clone has a single count. The chain couples TRBV30 to TRBJ1-1, with 9 bases lining up with TRBD1. The germline V gene encodes CDR1 GTSNPN and CDR2 SVGIG (reference sequence). V shed 0 bases and J 5 bases; nucleotides not matched to a gene: 7. This CDR3 comprises 15 residues. CDR3 loop: CAWSVLNRGRTEAFF. CDR3 sequence (DNA): TGTGCCTGGAGTGTACTCAACAGGGGGCGGACTGAAGCTTTCTTT.

The chain links TRBV4-1 to TRBJ2-3; 8 bases map to TRBD2. With 4 bases clipped from V and 1 base from J, the junction kept 4 bases outside the gene matches. The V gene's germline CDR1 is MGHRA and CDR2 YSYEKL. The CDR3 covers 15 residues. In DNA form, the CDR3 reads TGCGCCAGCAGCCCACTAGCGGCCCGCACAGATACGCAGTATTTT. Amino acids: CASSPLAARTDTQYF.

The table lists this clone with a few counts. This chain links TRBV9 with TRBJ2-1, with a possible D match to TRBD2 (6 bases). The V and J ends lost 5 bases and 0 bases respectively, with 9 bases between them. The germline V gene has CDR1 SGDLS and CDR2 YYNGEE. This CDR3 is built from 14 residues. The CDR3 DNA is TGTGCCAGCAGTTGGCGGGACTCCTACAATGAGCAGTTCTTC. It yields the protein CASSWRDSYNEQFF.